This TCR beta chain was identified in a study of CD8 T cells in Susac syndrome. Notes on the study in general: The study conceded that its TCR sequencing and HLA analysis involved relatively few individuals.

RNA amounts of 0.5 to 1 ug underwent reverse transcription with random hexamers. The TCR beta CDR3 was amplified by immunoSEQ multiplex PCR across 54 Vbeta, 13 Jbeta. MiXCR, run by TCRdb on the immunoSEQ multiplex PCR reads, gives a single entry per CDR3 protein. The sample lists 45,000 to 60,000 distinct CDR3 sequences; 93% were seen once. For this clonotype: Antigen unknown.

It was treatment-naive patients with stable or active relapsing-remitting disease who made up the multiple sclerosis controls. Negative isolation was applied to CD8+ and CD4+ T cells, and FACS enrichment was applied to TEMRA cells. The CDR3 consists of 11 residues. V shed 10 bases and J shed 6 bases, with 13 bases lying between them. Germline-derived CDR1 and CDR2 are WSHSY and SAAADI. The chain recombines TRBV10-2 with TRBJ2-7; D is perhaps TRBD1 (6 bases). The sample taken for sequencing was CD8+ T cells from PBMCs. This receptor was obtained from a human donor with multiple sclerosis. The DNA of the CDR3 is TGCGCCACCCAACAGGGTCTCGAGCAGTACTTC. This gives the protein CATQQGLEQYF.